This T cell receptor beta chain was obtained from a study of blood T cell repertoires in COVID-19. Participants were aged about 18 to 89 years from more than 20 US areas. Using immunoSEQ multiplex PCR, the repertoire was profiled, and TCRdb retains in-frame clones only, with some absent. The sample lists approximately 140,000 clones; 88% were seen once. This CDR3 comprises 14 residues. J lost 5 bases, V lost 4 bases, and 7 bases had no gene match. CDR1 and CDR2 (germline): SNHLY, FYNNEI. Sequencing input: PBMCs or T cells enriched from blood (not recorded which). The gene calls are TRBV2 and TRBJ2-7, with 8 bases matching TRBD1. The receptor comes from a woman aged 25-40 years with acute COVID-19. The CDR3 reads CASSVRTGTHEQYF. DNA of the CDR3: TGTGCCAGCAGTGTCCGGACAGGGACTCACGAGCAGTACTTC. The variable domain in full, with the rest retrieved from reference TRBV2 and TRBJ2-7, is EPEVTQTPSHQVTQMGQEVILRCVPISNHLYFYWYRQILGQKVEFLVSFYNNEISEKSEIFDDQFSVERPDGSNFTLKIRSTKLEDSAMYFCASSVRTGTHEQYFGPGTRLTVT.